This T cell receptor beta chain originates from a study of blood T cell repertoires in COVID-19. The wider study: Whether acute or convalescent, the COVID-19 samples came from the United States, Italy and Spain. PBMCs, B-cell-depleted T cells, or T cells were the source of the cDNA or gDNA that made up the material.

In the original processing: Reference gene primers were amplified, and this amplification served to estimate nucleated cell counts. Generated by immunoSEQ multiplex PCR, the TCRdb table keeps only in-frame clones and is missing some. V and J calls and clone size are as listed in that table; D and trimming were resolved from the DNA. The sample holds around 220,000 clones; 88% are singletons and the top ten take around 1.5%. In its sample, this clone was seen once. Trimming pared 7 bases from V and 3 bases from J, leaving 16 bases between. Per the germline V gene, CDR1 is SGHNT and CDR2 is YYREEE (reference sequence). The CDR3 has 15 amino acids.

Sequenced input: peripheral blood. V is TRBV5-4 and J is TRBJ1-4; D might be TRBD1 (6 bases). The receptor's source is a young man with active or convalescent COVID-19. CDR3 sequence: CASRPWGPPNEKLFF. CDR3 in DNA: TGTGCCAGCCGTCCCTGGGGGCCCCCTAATGAAAAACTGTTTTTT.